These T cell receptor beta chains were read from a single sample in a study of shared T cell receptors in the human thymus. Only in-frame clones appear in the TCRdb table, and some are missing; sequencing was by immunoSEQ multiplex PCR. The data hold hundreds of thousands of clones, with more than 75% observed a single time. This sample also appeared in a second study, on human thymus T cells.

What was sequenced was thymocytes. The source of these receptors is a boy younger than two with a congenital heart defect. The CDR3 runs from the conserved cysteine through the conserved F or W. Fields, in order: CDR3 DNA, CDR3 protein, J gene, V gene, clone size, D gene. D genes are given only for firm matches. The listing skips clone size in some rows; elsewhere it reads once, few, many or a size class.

TGTGCCAGCAGCGTAGACGGGAGTGACTACAATGAGCAGTTCTTC | CASSVDGSDYNEQFF | TRBJ2-1 | TRBV9 | NA | NA
TGTGCCTGGAGTGTACTAGGGGGCGCGAAGAACACCGGGGAGCTGTTTTTT | CAWSVLGGAKNTGELFF | TRBJ2-2 | TRBV30 | NA | TRBD1
TGTGCCAGCAGCGAGCTCGCGGGAATCACAGATACGCAGTATTTT | CASSELAGITDTQYF | TRBJ2-3 | TRBV14 | NA | NA
TGTGCCACCAGCAGAGGGAGCGGGCGGGAGTCCTACGAGCAGTACTTC | CATSRGSGRESYEQYF | TRBJ2-7 | TRBV15 | NA | TRBD2
TGTGCCAGCAGCCGACAGGGTCGGAACACCGGGGAGCTGTTTTTT | CASSRQGRNTGELFF | TRBJ2-2 | TRBV6-5 | once | TRBD1
TGTGCCAGCAGTTTAAAGCGGGAGGTAAACGGGGAGCTGTTTTTT | CASSLKREVNGELFF | TRBJ2-2 | TRBV27 | NA | TRBD2
TGTGCCAGCAGTCCTCAAAGGCTGATGGCGGGCACTGAAGCTTTCTTT | CASSPQRLMAGTEAFF | TRBJ1-1 | TRBV27 | NA | NA
TGTGCCAGCAGCCAAGATAGGGCAGGGTTGGCCACTGAAGCTTTCTTT | CASSQDRAGLATEAFF | TRBJ1-1 | TRBV4-2 | NA | NA
TGCGCCAGCAGCACCAGGAAGACGTCTAGCGGGAGCGATGAGCGGTTCTTC | CASSTRKTSSGSDERFF | TRBJ2-1 | TRBV4-3 | NA | TRBD2
TGTGCCAGCAGTCCGAGACAGGCTAACTATGGCTACACCTTC | CASSPRQANYGYTF | TRBJ1-2 | TRBV27 | once | NA
TGTGCCACCAGCAGAGTTTACGATTGGAGCTCCTACGAGCAGTACTTC | CATSRVYDWSSYEQYF | TRBJ2-7 | TRBV15 | NA | NA
TGTGCCAGCAGCTTAGCGGGCGGGAGCTTGGGGACCCAGTACTTC | CASSLAGGSLGTQYF | TRBJ2-5 | TRBV7-2 | NA | TRBD2
TGTGCCAGCAGCCAAGATGGACCGGAGGGGAGGCCCTCTTTACTATATGGCTACACCTTC | CASSQDGPEGRPSLLYGYTF | TRBJ1-2 | TRBV4-2 | NA | NA
TGCGCCAGCAGCCAAGATGTGGACAAAAACACCGGGGAGCTGTTTTTT | CASSQDVDKNTGELFF | TRBJ2-2 | TRBV4-3 | NA | NA
TGTGCCAGCAGCTTAATCCCCGGGACTAGCGGGAGGAAGGGCTACAATGAGCAGTTCTTC | CASSLIPGTSGRKGYNEQFF | TRBJ2-1 | TRBV5-4 | NA | TRBD2
TGCGCCAGCAGCTTGGGAGACGGTAGCGGGAGACATACGCAGTATTTT | CASSLGDGSGRHTQYF | TRBJ2-3 | TRBV5-1 | once | TRBD2
TGTGCCAGCAGCCAAGAGTCGGACAGGGGAGCCACAGATACGCAGTATTTT | CASSQESDRGATDTQYF | TRBJ2-3 | TRBV4-2 | NA | TRBD1
TGTGCCAGCAGCCAGAGTAGCGGGAGGGACACCGGGGAGCTGTTTTTT | CASSQSSGRDTGELFF | TRBJ2-2 | TRBV4-2 | NA | TRBD2
TGTGCCAGCAGTGACGAGACAGGGCGGGAGACCCAGTACTTC | CASSDETGRETQYF | TRBJ2-5 | TRBV6-1 | NA | TRBD1
TGCAGCGTTGGGGAGGGCCAGACCCAGTACTTC | CSVGEGQTQYF | TRBJ2-5 | TRBV29-1 | NA | TRBD2
TGTGCCAGCAAGCGGGGGAGCACCTACGAGCAGTACTTC | CASKRGSTYEQYF | TRBJ2-7 | TRBV27 | NA | TRBD2
TGTGCCAGCAGCCAAGGGAGGTGGGGGCAAGGAGATACGCAGTATTTT | CASSQGRWGQGDTQYF | TRBJ2-3 | TRBV14 | NA | NA
TGTGCCAGCAGCAACTACTATTACAGGGCGCCTGACAATGAGCAGTTCTTC | CASSNYYYRAPDNEQFF | TRBJ2-1 | TRBV11-3 | NA | NA
TGTGCCAGCAGTTACTCAGGGACTAGGGATTCCTACGAGCAGTACTTC | CASSYSGTRDSYEQYF | TRBJ2-7 | TRBV6-5 | NA | TRBD2